Listed below are T cell receptor beta chains from one sample, sequenced in a study of T cell responses to AZD1222 COVID-19 vaccine. Some clones are missing from TCRdb's copy, which holds only in-frame ones; the method was immunoSEQ multiplex PCR. This table holds some 82,000 clones, around 90% found once. This specimen consisted of peripheral blood, obtained on day 0 of AZD1222 vaccination. All receptors come from an adult in good health. Both conserved end residues are part of each CDR3. D genes are given only for firm matches. Clone size is shown for a subset of rows, as once, few, many or a class of expanded clone.

V: TRBV24-1
size: NA
D: NA
J: TRBJ1-5
DNA: TGTGCCACCAGTGACACGACAGCGGGAGGTGATGTACTGCATTTT
CDR3: CATSDTTAGGDVLHF

V: TRBV27
size: NA
D: NA
J: TRBJ1-1
DNA: TGTGCCAGCCGGTGGGGGAGAGGGAACACTGAAGCTTTCTTT
CDR3: CASRWGRGNTEAFF

V: TRBV19
size: NA
D: NA
J: TRBJ2-7
DNA: TGTGCCAGTGGTACAGGTCCCGAGCAGTACTTC
CDR3: CASGTGPEQYF

V: TRBV13
size: NA
D: TRBD1
J: TRBJ1-2
DNA: TGTGCCAGCAGCTTGGGCGGACAGGGGACATATGGCTACACCTTC
CDR3: CASSLGGQGTYGYTF

V: TRBV7-8
size: NA
D: NA
J: TRBJ1-2
DNA: TGTGCCAGCAGCCACATGGGGGAAGACTATGGCTACACCTTC
CDR3: CASSHMGEDYGYTF

V: TRBV19
size: NA
D: TRBD1
J: TRBJ1-1
DNA: TGTGCCAGTACCAGGGGGGAACTGAACACTGAAGCTTTCTTT
CDR3: CASTRGELNTEAFF

V: TRBV7-8
size: NA
D: TRBD1
J: TRBJ1-5
DNA: TGTGCCAGCACGGGACAGGCCCGCAATCAGCCCCAGCATTTT
CDR3: CASTGQARNQPQHF

V: TRBV19
size: NA
D: NA
J: TRBJ1-6
DNA: TGTGCCAGTAGTATCGGTAGGAGCCGAAACTATAATTCACCCCTCCACTTT
CDR3: CASSIGRSRNYNSPLHF

V: TRBV28
size: NA
D: TRBD1
J: TRBJ1-2
DNA: TGTGCCAGCAGTTTACGAGGGGGCTATATAGGTGGCTACACCTTC
CDR3: CASSLRGGYIGGYTF

V: TRBV29-1
size: once
D: NA
J: TRBJ1-2
DNA: TGCAGCGTTGAAGGGGGACACAACTATGGCTACACCTTC
CDR3: CSVEGGHNYGYTF

V: TRBV28
size: NA
D: NA
J: TRBJ1-3
DNA: TGTGCCAGCAGTTTCAGAGGCTCTGGAAACACCATATATTTT
CDR3: CASSFRGSGNTIYF

V: TRBV7-9
size: NA
D: NA
J: TRBJ2-2
DNA: TGTGCCAGCAAGCCGACGTCGGGACACACCGGGGGGGAGCTGTTTTTT
CDR3: CASKPTSGHTGGELFF

V: TRBV13
size: NA
D: NA
J: TRBJ1-6
DNA: TGTGCCAGCTCTCAGGGGAGCTCCTATAATTCACCCCTCCACTTT
CDR3: CASSQGSSYNSPLHF

V: TRBV6-6
size: NA
D: TRBD2
J: TRBJ2-5
DNA: TGTGCCAGCAGGACCGGGACTAGCGGGGGGGCCGGGTCCCAGTACTTC
CDR3: CASRTGTSGGAGSQYF

V: TRBV6-5
size: NA
D: TRBD2
J: TRBJ2-2
DNA: TGTGCCAGCAGCCAGGAACTAGCGGGCGGGGAGCTGTTTTTT
CDR3: CASSQELAGGELFF

V: TRBV18
size: NA
D: NA
J: TRBJ1-5
DNA: TGTGCCAGCTCACCGGAGCAGGCGAAACAGCCCCAGCATTTT
CDR3: CASSPEQAKQPQHF

V: TRBV2
size: NA
D: TRBD2
J: TRBJ2-3
DNA: TGTGCCAGCACCGAGGGACTAGCGGGGGGTGGGGCAGATACGCAGTATTTT
CDR3: CASTEGLAGGGADTQYF

V: TRBV18
size: NA
D: NA
J: TRBJ1-3
DNA: TGTGCCAGCTCACCACAGTTGCAGGGGAACTCTGGAAACACCATATATTTT
CDR3: CASSPQLQGNSGNTIYF

V: TRBV9
size: NA
D: TRBD1
J: TRBJ2-7
DNA: TGTGCCAGCAGTTACCAGGACAGGGAAATGCGCGAGCAGTACTTC
CDR3: CASSYQDREMREQYF

V: TRBV28
size: once
D: NA
J: TRBJ2-2
DNA: TGTGCCAGCAGTTTTGAGACGACGAACACCGGGGAGCTGTTTTTT
CDR3: CASSFETTNTGELFF

V: TRBV2
size: NA
D: NA
J: TRBJ1-3
DNA: TGTGCCAGCAGTGAATACAGGGCTGACTCTGGAAACACCATATATTTT
CDR3: CASSEYRADSGNTIYF

V: TRBV9
size: NA
D: NA
J: TRBJ1-1
DNA: TGTGCCAGCAGCCCCCAGCCGGGTCAAGCTTTCTTT
CDR3: CASSPQPGQAFF

V: TRBV12-3/TRBV12-4
size: NA
D: NA
J: TRBJ2-7
DNA: TGTGCCAGCAGTTTACTGGATACCTACGAGCAGTACTTC
CDR3: CASSLLDTYEQYF

V: TRBV7-3
size: NA
D: TRBD2
J: TRBJ2-1
DNA: TGTGCCACACGGACTAGCGGAGACTCCTACAATGAGCAGTTCTTC
CDR3: CATRTSGDSYNEQFF

V: TRBV29-1
size: NA
D: TRBD1
J: TRBJ1-3
DNA: TGCAGCGTTGTGGGACAGGGGGCTGGAAACACCATATATTTT
CDR3: CSVVGQGAGNTIYF

V: TRBV2
size: NA
D: TRBD2
J: TRBJ2-5
DNA: TGTGCCAGCAGTGAAGGGCCCGGGAGGGCCCAGTACTTC
CDR3: CASSEGPGRAQYF

V: TRBV27
size: NA
D: TRBD2
J: TRBJ2-3
DNA: TGTGCCAGCAGTTTAGAGCGGGGGATGGGCACAGATACGCAGTATTTT
CDR3: CASSLERGMGTDTQYF

V: TRBV6-5
size: NA
D: NA
J: TRBJ1-4
DNA: TGTGCCAGCAGACTTAGACAGGCTGATAATGAAAAACTGTTTTTT
CDR3: CASRLRQADNEKLFF

V: TRBV5-4
size: NA
D: NA
J: TRBJ1-2
DNA: TGTGCCAGCAGCGAGGGACGTAGGTGGCGCTACACCTTC
CDR3: CASSEGRRWRYTF

V: TRBV6-2/TRBV6-3
size: NA
D: TRBD1
J: TRBJ1-5
DNA: TGTGCCAGCAGTCCATTCGACAGGGGGCGATACCAGCCCCAGCATTTT
CDR3: CASSPFDRGRYQPQHF

V: TRBV10-1
size: NA
D: NA
J: TRBJ2-1
DNA: TGCGCCAGCAGTGAGTGGTCGGGCAATGAGCAGTTCTTC
CDR3: CASSEWSGNEQFF

V: TRBV2
size: NA
D: NA
J: TRBJ1-5
DNA: TGTGCCAGCAGTGAATTGGGGGGTTGGCAGCCCCAGCATTTT
CDR3: CASSELGGWQPQHF

V: TRBV9
size: NA
D: NA
J: TRBJ1-1
DNA: TGTGCCAGCAGCCCACATGGGGAGGCCACTGAAGCTTTCTTT
CDR3: CASSPHGEATEAFF

V: TRBV5-8
size: NA
D: TRBD1
J: TRBJ2-1
DNA: TGTGCCAGCAGCCTGACAGGGGGCACCTACAATGAGCAGTTCTTC
CDR3: CASSLTGGTYNEQFF

V: TRBV10-3
size: once
D: TRBD2
J: TRBJ2-7
DNA: TGTGCCATCTCTAGCGGGGATTACGAGCAGTACTTC
CDR3: CAISSGDYEQYF

V: TRBV12-5
size: NA
D: TRBD1
J: TRBJ1-2
DNA: TGTGCTAGTGGTTCACCGGGACAGGGTTTAGGCTACACCTTC
CDR3: CASGSPGQGLGYTF

V: TRBV3-1/TRBV3-2
size: NA
D: NA
J: TRBJ1-5
DNA: TGTGCCAGCAGCCCCCTTGGGAGTAGCAATCAGCCCCAGCATTTT
CDR3: CASSPLGSSNQPQHF

V: TRBV19
size: once
D: NA
J: TRBJ2-2
DNA: TGTGCCAGTAGTAGCCTGGGGTCCACCGGGGAGCTGTTTTTT
CDR3: CASSSLGSTGELFF

V: TRBV6-5
size: NA
D: NA
J: TRBJ1-2
DNA: TGTGCCAGCACTAAAGGGGCAGGGAACTATGGCTACACCTTC
CDR3: CASTKGAGNYGYTF